This T cell receptor (beta chain) was sequenced for a study of metastatic and nonmetastatic thyroid tumors. Before thyroid surgery, none of the patients had received any treatment. TCRdb reprocessed the PCR reads using MiXCR. The table includes roughly 40,000 clones, roughly a sixth detected once. In its sample, this clone was seen many times. The CDR3 has 13 amino acids. V dropped 4 bases and J dropped 0 bases, with 5 bases sitting between them. Germline CDR1 and CDR2: SGHDT and YYEEEE. V gene TRBV5-6 combines with J gene TRBJ1-3, with D hard to call. This TCR derives from a female donor with papillary thyroid cancer or a benign thyroid nodule (not recorded which). Some clones in this sample may be carry-over from other donors' samples. The sequencing sample was made of blood. CDR3 in DNA: TGTGCCAGCAGCCGCCCCTCTGGAAACACCATATATTTT. Translation: CASSRPSGNTIYF.